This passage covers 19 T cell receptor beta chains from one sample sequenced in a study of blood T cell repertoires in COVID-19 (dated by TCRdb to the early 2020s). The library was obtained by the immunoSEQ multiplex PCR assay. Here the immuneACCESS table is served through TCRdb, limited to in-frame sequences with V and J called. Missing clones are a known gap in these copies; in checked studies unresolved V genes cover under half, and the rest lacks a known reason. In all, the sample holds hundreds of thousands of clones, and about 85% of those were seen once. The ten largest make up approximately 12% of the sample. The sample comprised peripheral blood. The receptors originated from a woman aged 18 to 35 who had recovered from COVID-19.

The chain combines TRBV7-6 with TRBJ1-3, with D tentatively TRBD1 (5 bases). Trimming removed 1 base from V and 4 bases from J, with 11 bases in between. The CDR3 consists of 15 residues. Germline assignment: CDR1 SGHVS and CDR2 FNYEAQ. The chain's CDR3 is CASSLVGASGNTIYF. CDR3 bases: TGTGCCAGCAGCTTAGTAGGGGCGTCGGGAAACACCATATATTTT. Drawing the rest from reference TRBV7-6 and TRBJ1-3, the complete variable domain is GAGVSQSPRYKVTKRGQDVALRCDPISGHVSLYWYRQALGQGPEFLTYFNYEAQQDKSGLPNDRFSAERPEGSISTLTIQRTEQRDSAMYRCASSLVGASGNTIYFGEGSWLTVV.

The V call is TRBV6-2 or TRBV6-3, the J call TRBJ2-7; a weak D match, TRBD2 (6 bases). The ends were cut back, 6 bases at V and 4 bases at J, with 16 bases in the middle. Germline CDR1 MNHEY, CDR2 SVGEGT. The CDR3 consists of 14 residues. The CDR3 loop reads CASSLIAAGYEQYF. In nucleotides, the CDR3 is TGTGCCAGCAGCCTTATAGCGGCAGGTTACGAGCAGTACTTC.

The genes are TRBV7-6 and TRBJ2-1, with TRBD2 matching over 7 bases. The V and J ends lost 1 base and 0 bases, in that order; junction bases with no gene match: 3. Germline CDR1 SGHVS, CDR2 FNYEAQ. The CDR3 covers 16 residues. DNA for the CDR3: TGTGCCAGCAGCTTAGTCCGGGAGGTCTCCTACAATGAGCAGTTCTTC. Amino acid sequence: CASSLVREVSYNEQFF.

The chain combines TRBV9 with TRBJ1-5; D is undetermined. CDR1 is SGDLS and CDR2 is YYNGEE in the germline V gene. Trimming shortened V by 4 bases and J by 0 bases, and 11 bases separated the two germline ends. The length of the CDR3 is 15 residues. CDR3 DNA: TGTGCCAGCAGCCCCGAAAGCTTTAGCAATCAGCCCCAGCATTTT. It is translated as CASSPESFSNQPQHF.

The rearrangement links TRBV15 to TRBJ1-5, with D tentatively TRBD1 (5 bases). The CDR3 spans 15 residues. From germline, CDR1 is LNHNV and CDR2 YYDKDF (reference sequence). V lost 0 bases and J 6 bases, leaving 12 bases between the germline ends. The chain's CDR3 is CATSRDPQGGQPQHF. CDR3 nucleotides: TGTGCCACCAGCAGAGATCCCCAGGGAGGTCAGCCCCAGCATTTT.

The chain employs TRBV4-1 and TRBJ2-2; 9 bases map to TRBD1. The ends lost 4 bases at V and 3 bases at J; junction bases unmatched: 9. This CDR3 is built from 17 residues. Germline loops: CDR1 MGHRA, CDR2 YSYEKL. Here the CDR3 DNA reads TGCGCCAGCAGCCCAAATACAGGGGGCGGGTACACCGGGGAGCTGTTTTTT. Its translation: CASSPNTGGGYTGELFF.

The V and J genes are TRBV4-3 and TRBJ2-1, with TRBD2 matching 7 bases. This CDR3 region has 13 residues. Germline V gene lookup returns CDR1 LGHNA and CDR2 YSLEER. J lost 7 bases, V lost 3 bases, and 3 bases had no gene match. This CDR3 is CASSQSGNNEQFF. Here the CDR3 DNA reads TGCGCCAGCAGCCAGAGCGGGAATAATGAGCAGTTCTTC.

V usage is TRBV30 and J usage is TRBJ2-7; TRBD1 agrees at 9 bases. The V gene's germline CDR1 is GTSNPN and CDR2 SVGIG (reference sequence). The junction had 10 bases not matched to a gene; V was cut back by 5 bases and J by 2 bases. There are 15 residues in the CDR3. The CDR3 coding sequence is TGTGCCTGGGTGCCCAGGACAGGGGCCACCTACGAGCAGTACTTC. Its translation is CAWVPRTGATYEQYF.

In DNA form, the CDR3 reads TGTGCCAGCAGACCGGACAGCGGCGGTCAGCCCCAGCATTTT. This codes for CASRPDSGGQPQHF. The chain combines TRBV7-8 with TRBJ1-5; perhaps TRBD1 as D (6 bases). Germline V lookup: CDR1 SGHVS, CDR2 FQNEAQ. The CDR3 contains 14 residues. Trimming took off 6 bases at V and 6 bases at J, with 15 bases between the two ends.

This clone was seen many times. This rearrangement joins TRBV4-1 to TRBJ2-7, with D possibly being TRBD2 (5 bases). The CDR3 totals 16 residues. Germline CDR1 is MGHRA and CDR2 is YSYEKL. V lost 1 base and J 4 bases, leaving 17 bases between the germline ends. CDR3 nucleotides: TGCGCCAGCAGCCAAGTCGCGGCGGGCCTCTTTTACGAGCAGTACTTC. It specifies CASSQVAAGLFYEQYF.

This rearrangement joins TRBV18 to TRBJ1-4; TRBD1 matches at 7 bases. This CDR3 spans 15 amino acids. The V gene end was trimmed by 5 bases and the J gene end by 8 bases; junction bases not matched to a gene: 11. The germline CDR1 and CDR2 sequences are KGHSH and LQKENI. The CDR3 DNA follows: TGTGCCAGCTCATTGCGACAGGGCGATCTGGAAAAACTGTTTTTT. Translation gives CASSLRQGDLEKLFF.

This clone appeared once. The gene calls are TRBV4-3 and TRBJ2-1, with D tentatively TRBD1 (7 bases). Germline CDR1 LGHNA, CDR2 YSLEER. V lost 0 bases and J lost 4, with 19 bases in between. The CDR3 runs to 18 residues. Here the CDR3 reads CASSQEGWSAGGYNEQFF. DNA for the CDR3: TGCGCCAGCAGCCAAGAAGGCTGGAGTGCAGGGGGGTACAATGAGCAGTTCTTC.

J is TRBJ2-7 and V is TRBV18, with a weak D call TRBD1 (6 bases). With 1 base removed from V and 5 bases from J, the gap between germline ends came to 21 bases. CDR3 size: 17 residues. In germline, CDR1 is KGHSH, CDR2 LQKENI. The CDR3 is CASSPRAGEKKENEQYF. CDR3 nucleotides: TGTGCCAGCTCACCACGGGCAGGGGAAAAAAAAGAGAACGAGCAGTACTTC.

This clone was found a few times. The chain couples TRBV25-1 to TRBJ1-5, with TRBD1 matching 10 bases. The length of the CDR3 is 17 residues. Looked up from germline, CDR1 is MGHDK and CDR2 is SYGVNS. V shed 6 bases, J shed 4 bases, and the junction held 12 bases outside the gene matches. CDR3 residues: CASSPRGQGVVNQPQHF. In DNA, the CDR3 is TGTGCCAGCAGCCCCCGCGGACAGGGGGTGGTGAATCAGCCCCAGCATTTT.

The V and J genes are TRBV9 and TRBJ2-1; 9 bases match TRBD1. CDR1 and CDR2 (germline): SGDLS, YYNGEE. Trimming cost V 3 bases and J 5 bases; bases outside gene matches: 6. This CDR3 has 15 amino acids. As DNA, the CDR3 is TGTGCCAGCAGCGCTGGACAGGGGCGAGACAATGAGCAGTTCTTC. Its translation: CASSAGQGRDNEQFF.

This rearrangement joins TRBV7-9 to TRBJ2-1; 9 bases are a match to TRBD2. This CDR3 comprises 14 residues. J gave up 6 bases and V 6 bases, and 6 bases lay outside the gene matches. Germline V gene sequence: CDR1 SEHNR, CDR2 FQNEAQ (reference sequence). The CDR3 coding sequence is TGTGCCAGCAGTAGCGGGAGTGTAGCCAATGAGCAGTTCTTC. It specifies CASSSGSVANEQFF.

The CDR3 DNA reads as TGCGCCAGCAGCGGGGGACAGGGGCGCGAGCAGTACTTC. Translation gives CASSGGQGREQYF. V is TRBV5-1 and J is TRBJ2-7, with TRBD1 matching over 10 bases. Per the germline V gene, CDR1 is SGHRS and CDR2 is YFSETQ. J lost 6 bases, V lost 4 bases, and 4 bases had no gene match. The CDR3 spans 13 residues.

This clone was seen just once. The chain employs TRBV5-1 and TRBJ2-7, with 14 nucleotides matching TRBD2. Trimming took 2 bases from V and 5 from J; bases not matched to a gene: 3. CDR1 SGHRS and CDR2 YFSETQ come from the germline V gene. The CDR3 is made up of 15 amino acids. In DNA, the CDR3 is TGCGCCAGCAGCTTAGGGACTAGCGGGAGAGACGAGCAGTACTTC. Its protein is CASSLGTSGRDEQYF.

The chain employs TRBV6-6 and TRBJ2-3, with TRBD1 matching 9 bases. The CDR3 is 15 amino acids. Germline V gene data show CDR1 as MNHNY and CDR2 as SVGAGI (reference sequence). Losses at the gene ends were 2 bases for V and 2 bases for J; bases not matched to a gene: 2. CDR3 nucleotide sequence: TGTGCCAGCAGTTACGGGACAGGGCACACAGATACGCAGTATTTT. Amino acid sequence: CASSYGTGHTDTQYF.